The 26 T cell receptor beta chains listed next were all sequenced from one sample in a study of OX40 agonist ivuxolimab in advanced cancers. Produced via immunoSEQ multiplex PCR; TCRdb's table is partial and in-frame only. The sample includes approximately 52,000 clones, roughly 84% seen only once; the top ten take 9% to 10%. The material sequenced was CD4+ or CD8+ T cells sorted from blood, taken in a trial of the OX40 agonist ivuxolimab. The origin of the receptors is an adult with an advanced solid tumor such as melanoma, head and neck, liver or kidney cancer.

The rearrangement links TRBV5-1 to TRBJ2-3, with D possibly matching TRBD2 (6 bases). V lost 4 bases and J lost 0, with 12 bases in between. CDR1 and CDR2 from the germline V gene are SGHRS and YFSETQ. The length of the CDR3 is 15 residues. The CDR3 bases are TGCGCCAGCAGCCGAGTCGGGGGAAGCACAGATACGCAGTATTTT. Residues: CASSRVGGSTDTQYF. Combining the CDR3 with reference TRBV5-1 and TRBJ2-3 gives the whole variable domain KAGVTQTPRYLIKTRGQQVTLSCSPISGHRSVSWYQQTPGQGLQFLFEYFSETQRNKGNFPGRFSGRQFSNSRSEMNVSTLELGDSALYLCASSRVGGSTDTQYFGPGTRLTVL.

The chain employs TRBV7-8 and TRBJ1-4, with D uncertain. The CDR3 has 15 amino acids. The V gene's germline CDR1 is SGHVS and CDR2 FQNEAQ. With 4 bases removed from V and 5 bases from J, the gap between germline ends came to 14 bases. DNA for the CDR3: TGTGCCAGCAGCTCCTCTGGCGGTTTGAATGAAAAACTGTTTTTT. It yields the protein CASSSSGGLNEKLFF.

This clone has only one observation. The chain uses TRBV11-2 and TRBJ2-1; no definite D call. The germline CDR1 and CDR2 sequences are SGHAT and FQNNGV. The CDR3 length is 14 residues. Trimming shortened V by 0 bases and J by 8 bases, and 11 bases separated the two germline ends. CDR3 protein: CASSLEGRAYEQFF. As DNA, the CDR3 is TGTGCCAGCAGCTTAGAGGGCCGGGCGTATGAGCAGTTCTTC.

The chain couples TRBV10-1 to TRBJ2-5; the match to TRBD1 covers 7 bases. J lost 2 bases, V lost 2 bases, and 5 bases had no gene match. CDR1 is WNHNN, CDR2 SYGVQD, per germline (reference sequence). There are 15 residues in the CDR3. CDR3 protein: CASSEEGAGQETQYF. The CDR3 nucleotides read TGCGCCAGCAGTGAGGAGGGGGCCGGTCAAGAGACCCAGTACTTC.

This clone was counted between two and nine times. The junction shows a germline mismatch at one end, possibly a read error. V is TRBV5-1 and J is TRBJ2-7; a possible D gene is TRBD2 (6 bases). The CDR3 covers 11 residues. CDR1 and CDR2 (germline): SGHRS, YFSETQ. The CDR3 spells CASSADYEQYF. The DNA for the CDR3 is TGCGCCAGCAGCGCGGACTACGAACAGTACTTC.

The genes are TRBV2 and TRBJ2-1; D may be TRBD1 or TRBD2 (6 bases each). V lost 7 bases to trimming and J lost 2 bases, with 15 bases between them. The CDR3 is 15 amino acids. The germline gives CDR1 SNHLY, CDR2 FYNNEI. The CDR3 is CASNDGGSPYNEQFF. The CDR3 DNA reads TGTGCCAGCAACGACGGGGGCTCTCCCTACAATGAGCAGTTCTTC.

The gene calls are TRBV7-9 and TRBJ1-5; 7 bases line up with TRBD1. CDR1 SEHNR and CDR2 FQNEAQ come from the germline V gene (reference sequence). Trimming took 1 base from V and 7 from J; bases not matched to a gene: 4. This CDR3 region has 14 residues. CDR3 loop: CASSLGGGAQPQHF. For the CDR3, the DNA is TGTGCCAGCAGCTTAGGAGGGGGCGCGCAGCCCCAGCATTTT.

This chain connects TRBV18 to TRBJ1-1; possible D gene TRBD1, 5 bases. The germline V and J ends were trimmed by 7 bases and 6 bases, with 18 bases remaining between them. CDR1 KGHSH and CDR2 LQKENI come from the germline V gene. The CDR3 covers 14 residues. CDR3 coding DNA: TGTGCCAGCTTCCAAAATCGACAGTCAGCTGAAGCTTTCTTT. Protein sequence: CASFQNRQSAEAFF.

The chain recombines TRBV28 with TRBJ2-2; tentatively, D is TRBD1 or TRBD2 (6 bases each). V was trimmed by 5 bases and J by 8 bases, leaving 12 bases between them. The CDR3 has 13 amino acids. Germline-derived CDR1 and CDR2 are MDHEN and SYDVKM. CDR3 DNA sequence: TGTGCCAGCAGTCCGGGGGCTAGAGGGGAGCTGTTTTTT. Translation gives CASSPGARGELFF.

The J gene is TRBJ1-6, the V gene TRBV28; D gene ambiguous. Germline V CDR1 and CDR2: MDHEN, SYDVKM. Trimming shortened V by 3 bases and J by 5 bases, and 11 bases separated the two germline ends. The CDR3 totals 15 residues. The CDR3 coding sequence is TGTGCCAGCAGTTTTCCCGGGCCAGATAATTCACCCCTCCACTTT. This sequence encodes CASSFPGPDNSPLHF.

The J gene is TRBJ2-3, the V gene TRBV7-8; D possibly corresponds to TRBD1 (5 bases). The CDR3 is made up of 13 amino acids. Germline loops: CDR1 SGHVS, CDR2 FQNEAQ. Deletions cut 5 bases from V and 3 bases from J, with 9 bases between. This CDR3 is CASSLQGTDTQYF. The DNA for the CDR3 is TGTGCCAGCAGCCTTCAGGGAACAGATACGCAGTATTTT.

The chain recombines TRBV5-1 with TRBJ1-1; 8 bases fit TRBD1. CDR1 is SGHRS and CDR2 is YFSETQ in the germline V gene. The V and J ends lost 4 bases and 10 bases, in that order; junction bases with no gene match: 6. The CDR3 covers 12 residues. CDR3 region: CASSPGQGRAFF. The DNA for the CDR3 is TGCGCCAGCAGCCCAGGACAGGGACGAGCTTTCTTT.

The chain employs TRBV10-3 and TRBJ2-7; 14 positions agree with TRBD2. The CDR3 is 20 residues long. Germline lookup yields CDR1 ENHRY and CDR2 SYGVKD. The trim removed 6 bases at V and 5 bases at J, leaving 21 bases unmatched. CDR3 sequence: CAIREVLGKKTSGRGDEQYF. The CDR3 DNA reads as TGTGCCATCAGAGAGGTTTTGGGGAAAAAGACTAGCGGGAGGGGCGACGAGCAGTACTTC.

The CDR3 loop reads CSVDGWSENEKLFF. The CDR3 DNA follows: TGCAGCGTTGATGGTTGGTCCGAAAATGAAAAACTGTTTTTT. The rearrangement links TRBV29-1 to TRBJ1-4; D is ambiguous. The CDR3 loop spans 14 amino acids. Germline loops: CDR1 SQVTM, CDR2 ANQGSEA. Deletions cut 3 bases from V and 5 bases from J, with 13 bases between.

V gene TRBV6-1 combines with J gene TRBJ1-1, with TRBD1 as a possible D gene (5 bases). Germline loops: CDR1 MNHNS, CDR2 SASEGT. The CDR3 is 14 amino acids. The V end lost 11 bases, the J end lost 8 bases, and 24 bases lay between the germline ends. CDR3 in DNA: TGTGCCTCTCAACCGGCAGGGAAAGGCGGAGAAGCTTTCTTT. Its protein is CASQPAGKGGEAFF.

The rearrangement uses TRBV19 and TRBJ2-1; possibly TRBD2 for D (6 bases). The CDR3 loop spans 16 amino acids. Per the germline V gene, CDR1 is LNHDA and CDR2 is SQIVND (reference sequence). Trimming removed 6 bases at V and 1 base at J, with 16 bases between. CDR3 residues: CASRGFGAGSYNEQFF. CDR3 bases: TGTGCCAGTAGAGGGTTCGGGGCGGGGTCCTACAATGAGCAGTTCTTC.

The rearrangement uses TRBV5-1 and TRBJ2-7, with D possibly being TRBD1 or TRBD2 (6 bases each). V gave up 5 bases and J gave up 1 base, with 19 bases separating them. From germline, CDR1 is SGHRS and CDR2 YFSETQ. The CDR3 spans 16 residues. The CDR3 DNA reads as TGCGCCAGCAGTCGGGGGCCGGGAGAGGGATCCTACGAGCAGTACTTC. Residues: CASSRGPGEGSYEQYF.

This chain links TRBV6-5 with TRBJ1-2; D gene ambiguous. Germline values: CDR1 MNHEY, CDR2 SVGAGI. V was cut by 4 bases and J by 2 bases, with 8 bases left in between. CDR3 size: 13 residues. CDR3 sequence (DNA): TGTGCCAGCAGTTTGGCCCGAAACTATGGCTACACCTTC. Its translation: CASSLARNYGYTF.

The chain uses TRBV15 and TRBJ2-5; D uncertain. CDR3 size: 15 residues. The germline V gene has CDR1 LNHNV and CDR2 YYDKDF (reference sequence). The V end was cut by 3 bases, the J end by 3 bases, with 14 bases between. DNA of the CDR3: TGTGCCACCAGCAGCCCCGGGCTAGGAAAAGAGACCCAGTACTTC. It is translated as CATSSPGLGKETQYF.

CDR3 bases: TGTGCCAGCAGTTACCAGGGTACCCCTGGAAACACCATATATTTT. Protein sequence: CASSYQGTPGNTIYF. The gene calls are TRBV6-5 and TRBJ1-3; possible D gene TRBD1, 5 bases. The CDR3 length is 15 residues. V shed 2 bases and J shed 2 bases, with 10 bases lying between them. Germline V CDR1 and CDR2: MNHEY, SVGAGI.

The chain combines TRBV12-2 with TRBJ2-5; the D call TRBD1 from the table was never checked on the DNA. TRBV12-2 has pseudogene status. The CDR3 covers 17 residues. The CDR3 DNA follows: TGTGCAAGTCACGTGAGGGGGAGCGGTTTCCGTCAAGAGACCCAGTACTTC. Protein: CASHVRGSGFRQETQYF.

The V gene is TRBV5-5, the J gene TRBJ1-2; weak D call: TRBD1 (6 bases). The V end lost 4 bases, the J end lost 4 bases, and 14 bases lay between the germline ends. Germline CDR1 reads SGHKS; CDR2 reads YYEKEE (reference sequence). The CDR3 runs 14 residues. The CDR3 nucleotides read TGTGCCAGCAGCCAACAGGACAGAGGCTATGGCTACACCTTC. This translates into CASSQQDRGYGYTF.

The chain joins TRBV7-2 to TRBJ1-1, with D unresolved. V lost 3 bases, J lost 0 bases, and 8 bases lay in between. This CDR3 is 14 amino acids long. From germline, CDR1 is SGHTA and CDR2 FQGNSA. The CDR3 DNA is TGTGCCAGCAGCTTTGGCCCAATGAACACTGAAGCTTTCTTT. Its translation is CASSFGPMNTEAFF.

The CDR3 DNA follows: TGCAGCGGAGCCGGGACTCCCCCTAACGGGGAGCTGTTTTTT. Translated: CSGAGTPPNGELFF. This chain joins TRBV29-1 and TRBJ2-2; possible D gene TRBD2, 6 bases. Trimming shortened V by 7 bases and J by 7 bases, and 19 bases separated the two germline ends. The CDR3 runs to 14 residues. Germline V CDR1 and CDR2: SQVTM, ANQGSEA.

The gene calls are TRBV5-1 and TRBJ2-5; 9 positions match TRBD1. The CDR3 is 15 amino acids. Germline V gene data show CDR1 as SGHRS and CDR2 as YFSETQ. V was pared by 4 bases and J by 5 bases, with 9 bases of the junction left unmatched. In DNA, the CDR3 is TGCGCCAGCAGCGAAACCGGGACAGGGATTGAGACCCAGTACTTC. Amino acids: CASSETGTGIETQYF.

This chain's CDR3 is CASSPTSGSTYEQYF. The CDR3 bases are TGTGCCAGCAGCCCGACTAGCGGGAGCACCTACGAGCAGTACTTC. This chain connects TRBV5-4 to TRBJ2-7; 12 bases are shared with TRBD2. Germline lookup yields CDR1 SGHNT and CDR2 YYREEE (reference sequence). J lost 2 bases, V lost 4 bases, and 4 bases had no gene match. CDR3 length equals 15 residues.